The present TCR beta chain was sequenced within a study of cytomegalovirus exposure and HLA in healthy donors. As for the study in general: The 100 million to 140 million unique TCR beta sequences, from roughly 180 million T cells, were found by an earlier analysis. Findings of the study overall: Follow-up analysis seemed to connect common viral pathogens with several of the most significant clusters identified. There were some public TCRs occurring in many donors, but most TCR sequences were rare.

Germline values: CDR1 LNHDA, CDR2 SQIVND (reference sequence). This CDR3 region has 16 residues. The J segment lost 0 bases and the V segment lost 6 bases, leaving 7 bases of the junction unmatched. Healthy donors of bone marrow made up the group. Both 60 Vbeta primers and 13 Jbeta primers went into the PCR. Assay used: immunoSEQ multiplex PCR; TCRdb lists only in-frame clones, some missing. The sample lists approximately 110,000 clones, 70% to 75% seen once, with 4% to 5% in the top ten. Worth noting for this clone: What it binds is unknown.

Sequencing was carried out using PBMCs. V gene TRBV19 combines with J gene TRBJ2-2; 7 bases map to TRBD1. This TCR came from a woman aged 40-49 years in good health and CMV-seronegative. Here the CDR3 DNA reads TGTGCCAGTAGCTTCCGACAGGGCCCGAACACCGGGGAGCTGTTTTTT. Its translation is CASSFRQGPNTGELFF.